These 26 T cell receptor beta chains share one sample of origin, sequenced in a study of glioma-infiltrating T cells. The iRepertoire nested amplicon-rescue multiplex PCR amplified TCR alpha and beta CDR3s from RNA. TCRdb recomputed calls from the multiplex PCR reads with MiXCR, one row per CDR3 protein. The sample lists around 130,000 distinct CDR3 sequences, around 25% occurring once. The sample comprised glioma tissue, nonneoplastic brain tissue, or PBMCs (not recorded which). These receptors were obtained from a human donor with low-grade glioma or glioblastoma, undergoing nonglioma brain surgery, or in good health (not recorded which).

This clonotype was picked up many times. The V gene is TRBV15, the J gene TRBJ2-3; possible D gene TRBD1, 6 bases. Per germline, CDR1 LNHNV and CDR2 YYDKDF (reference sequence). Between the trimmed V and J ends, which lost 5 bases and 8 bases, there was a span of 14 bases. The CDR3 runs to 13 residues. In nucleotides, the CDR3 is TGTGCCACCAGCGGATATACAGGGACTACGCAGTATTTT. It yields the protein CATSGYTGTTQYF.

CDR3 nucleotides: TGTGCCAGCAGTGATTCCGGGGCCTACGAGCAGTACGTC. Its protein is CASSDSGAYEQYV. V and J are TRBV6-4 and TRBJ2-7, with D perhaps matching TRBD2 (5 bases). V was pared by 3 bases and J by 2 bases, with 8 bases between. The CDR3 is 13 residues long. CDR1 is MRHNA and CDR2 is SNTAGT in the germline V gene.

The CDR3 region has the DNA TGTGCCAGTAGTATAGCGGGCCAGGGTTACAATGAGCAGTTCTTC. Translated, it gives CASSIAGQGYNEQFF. This sequence joins TRBV19 and TRBJ2-1; the D gene is possibly TRBD1 (5 bases). From germline, CDR1 is LNHDA and CDR2 SQIVND (reference sequence). CDR3 length: 15 amino acids. The V and J ends lost 1 base and 4 bases respectively, with 11 bases between them.

The rearrangement uses TRBV10-3 and TRBJ2-5, with 7 bases aligning to TRBD2. V shed 6 bases, J shed 1 base, and the junction held 8 bases outside the gene matches. The CDR3 covers 15 residues. Germline CDR1 is ENHRY and CDR2 is SYGVKD. In DNA, the CDR3 is TGTGCCATCAGCGAACGGGACTACTTCCAAGAGACCCAGTACTTC. This gives the protein CAISERDYFQETQYF.

The table lists this clonotype with a few counts. The chain has TRBV4-1 and TRBJ2-1, with D possibly matching TRBD1 (5 bases). This CDR3 has 14 amino acids. Trimming cost V 0 bases and J 5 bases, with 8 bases left between them. The V gene's germline CDR1 is MGHRA and CDR2 YSYEKL. DNA of the CDR3: TGCGCCAGCAGCCAAGATCCCAGGGACAATGAGCAGTTCTTC. This sequence encodes CASSQDPRDNEQFF.

This clonotype was found once. The rearrangement joins TRBV11-2 to TRBJ2-3, with 10 bases fitting TRBD2. The CDR3 is made up of 14 amino acids. The V gene's germline CDR1 is SGHAT and CDR2 FQNNGV. J lost 6 bases, V lost 5 bases, and 5 bases had no gene match. The CDR3 DNA is TGTGCCAGCAGCAAGAGCGGGGGGGATGATACGCAGTATTTT. Amino acids: CASSKSGGDDTQYF.

This clonotype was picked up one time. The chain carries TRBV11-2 and TRBJ2-3, with TRBD2 matching over 7 bases. CDR3 length: 16 amino acids. J lost 3 bases, V lost 5 bases, and 11 bases had no gene match. Germline V CDR1 and CDR2: SGHAT, FQNNGV. This chain's CDR3 is CASSLPLTSATDTQYF. Here the CDR3 DNA reads TGTGCCAGCAGCCTCCCCCTCACTAGCGCAACAGATACGCAGTATTTT.

This clonotype came up many times. The chain employs TRBV6-5 and TRBJ1-2; no clear D gene. There are 14 residues in the CDR3. Germline CDR1 and CDR2: MNHEY and SVGAGI. Trimming removed 0 bases at V and 4 bases at J, with 9 bases between. This CDR3 reads CASSYSMGTYGYTF. The CDR3 DNA reads TGTGCCAGCAGTTACTCGATGGGAACCTATGGCTACACCTTC.

This clonotype was seen only a few times. The V call is TRBV14, the J call TRBJ2-7; D uncertain. V was shortened by 0 bases and J by 7 bases, with 10 bases between the two germline ends. CDR1 and CDR2 from the germline V gene are SGHDN and FVKESK. The CDR3 is 13 residues long. CDR3 sequence: CASSQELVGEQYV. CDR3 DNA sequence: TGTGCCAGCAGCCAAGAATTGGTGGGTGAGCAGTACGTC.

As for this clonotype: A much larger clone differs by one base, so this may be a read error. This sequence joins TRBV20-1 and TRBJ1-1; D may be TRBD1 (5 bases). Trimming removed 5 bases from V and 4 bases from J, with 11 bases in between. Germline V gives CDR1 DFQATT, CDR2 SNEGSKA (reference sequence). The CDR3 is made up of 12 amino acids. The CDR3 DNA follows: TGCAGTGCTGAGGGGACCAGCACTGAAGCTTTCTTT. Translating it yields CSAEGTSTEAFF.

This clonotype appeared a few times. This sequence joins TRBV7-2 and TRBJ1-5; a possible D gene is TRBD1 (5 bases). The V end was cut by 3 bases, the J end by 2 bases, with 14 bases between. The length of the CDR3 is 16 residues. The germline V gene has CDR1 SGHTA and CDR2 FQGNSA. The CDR3 nucleotides read TGTGCCAGCAGCTTTCCACAGGTCTGGGGCAATCAGCCCCAGCATTTT. Its protein is CASSFPQVWGNQPQHF. The full variable domain, completed using reference TRBV7-2 and TRBJ1-5, is GAGVSQSPSNKVTEKGKDVELRCDPISGHTALYWYRQSLGQGLEFLIYFQGNSAPDKSGLPSDRFSAERTGGSVSTLTIQRTQQEDSAVYLCASSFPQVWGNQPQHFGDGTRLSIL.

This rearrangement joins TRBV4-1 to TRBJ2-5; 7 bases fit TRBD1. The V and J ends lost 1 base and 6 bases, in that order; junction bases with no gene match: 8. Germline CDR1 and CDR2: MGHRA and YSYEKL. This CDR3 contains 15 residues. CDR3 nucleotides: TGCGCCAGCAGCCAAGGTACAGGGGAATTACAGACCCAGTACTTC. This sequence encodes CASSQGTGELQTQYF.

In its sample, this clonotype was seen a few times. The chain employs TRBV10-3 and TRBJ1-5; the D gene is possibly TRBD1 (6 bases). V lost 4 bases, J lost 0 bases, and 19 bases lay in between. This CDR3 is 18 amino acids long. Germline values: CDR1 ENHRY, CDR2 SYGVKD. The CDR3: CAISGSWGGFPSNQPQHF. In nucleotides, the CDR3 is TGTGCCATCAGTGGGAGTTGGGGGGGCTTCCCTAGCAATCAGCCCCAGCATTTT.

Comments on this clonotype: One junction end does not reproduce the germline sequence, and a read error may be involved. The chain is built from TRBV19 and TRBJ1-1; D is unclear. CDR3 length equals 13 residues. Germline lookup yields CDR1 LNHDA and CDR2 SQIVND (reference sequence). For the CDR3, the DNA is TGTGCCTGTAGGAAGCGGCCGAACACTGAAGCTTTCTTT. It specifies CACRKRPNTEAFF.

The table lists this clonotype with a few counts. This chain connects TRBV3-1 to TRBJ2-2; D is unresolved. Trimming pared 0 bases from V and 2 bases from J, leaving 4 bases between. The CDR3 runs to 14 residues. Per germline, CDR1 LGHDT and CDR2 YNNKEL (reference sequence). CDR3 amino acids: CASSQEVNTGELFF. The DNA for the CDR3 is TGTGCCAGCAGCCAAGAGGTCAACACCGGGGAGCTGTTTTTT.

This clonotype showed up just a few times. The genes are TRBV15 and TRBJ2-1, with 11 bases fitting TRBD1. The CDR3 is 15 residues long. Per the germline V gene, CDR1 is LNHNV and CDR2 is YYDKDF (reference sequence). V shed 1 base, J shed 9 bases, and the junction held 5 bases outside the gene matches. DNA for the CDR3: TGTGCCACCAGCAGAGCCGGGACAGGGGGTTCTGAGCAGTTCTTC. The encoded protein is CATSRAGTGGSEQFF.

In the case of this clonotype: A read error is possible here, since a much larger clone lies one base away. The genes are TRBV6-2 or TRBV6-3 and TRBJ1-3; D ambiguous. Trimming pared 6 bases from V and 0 bases from J, leaving 12 bases between. This CDR3 has 15 residues. CDR1 and CDR2 (germline): MNHEY, SVGEGT. The DNA for the CDR3 is TGTGCCAGCAGATTGCAGCAGAACTCTGGAAACACCATATATTTT. Protein product: CASRLQQNSGNTIYF.

This clonotype has a handful of counts. V is TRBV4-2 and J is TRBJ2-5; weak D call: TRBD1 (6 bases). Germline V gene sequence: CDR1 LGHNA, CDR2 YNFKEQ. CDR3 length: 16 residues. Trimming removed 2 bases at V and 4 bases at J, with 17 bases between. DNA for the CDR3: TGTGCCAGCAGCCAACCTGACCTGTTAGGGGGAGAGACCCAGTACTTC. This codes for CASSQPDLLGGETQYF.

This clonotype was found many times. This chain's CDR3 is CASSAQRGMTDTQYF. In DNA form, the CDR3 reads TGTGCCAGCAGTGCCCAGCGGGGGATGACAGATACGCAGTATTTT. The rearrangement links TRBV2 to TRBJ2-3; 8 positions agree with TRBD2. CDR3 size: 15 residues. Germline V gives CDR1 SNHLY, CDR2 FYNNEI. With 4 bases clipped from V and 3 bases from J, the junction kept 6 bases outside the gene matches.

The rearrangement joins TRBV5-4 to TRBJ2-3, with 8 positions matching TRBD2. Germline V CDR1 and CDR2: SGHNT, YYREEE (reference sequence). This CDR3 spans 14 amino acids. V lost 4 bases and J lost 9; bases outside the gene matches: 10. The CDR3 DNA reads as TGTGCCAGCAGCCCGGAGGGTCGGGGGGGCACGCAGTATTTT. Protein: CASSPEGRGGTQYF.

This clonotype has at least ten counts. CDR3 loop: CASSFGAETQYF. DNA of the CDR3: TGTGCCAGCAGCTTTGGTGCGGAGACCCAGTACTTC. The chain is built from TRBV11-2 and TRBJ2-5; D not certain. The germline CDR1 and CDR2 sequences are SGHAT and FQNNGV. The CDR3 length is 12 residues. The V end lost 3 bases, the J end lost 5 bases, and 7 bases lay between the germline ends.

This clonotype was seen ten or more times. This chain joins TRBV4-1 and TRBJ2-1; D is perhaps TRBD2 (7 bases). The length of the CDR3 is 17 residues. V was trimmed by 0 bases and J by 6 bases, leaving 18 bases between them. Germline loops: CDR1 MGHRA, CDR2 YSYEKL. CDR3 in amino acids: CASSQEPFAGARNEQFF. DNA of the CDR3: TGCGCCAGCAGCCAAGAACCCTTTGCGGGGGCCCGCAATGAGCAGTTCTTC.

This chain uses TRBV11-2 with TRBJ2-3; D assignment may be TRBD1 or TRBD2 (5 bases each). V was trimmed by 5 bases and J by 6 bases, leaving 15 bases between them. Germline CDR1 and CDR2: SGHAT and FQNNGV. The CDR3 extends over 14 amino acids. CDR3 nucleotide sequence: TGTGCCAGCAGCCCCTTAATCCGGGGCGATACGCAGTATTTT. Translation gives CASSPLIRGDTQYF.

V is TRBV5-1 and J is TRBJ2-3, with 9 bases aligning to TRBD1. Germline V gives CDR1 SGHRS, CDR2 YFSETQ. The CDR3 has 17 residues. Trimming cost V 4 bases and J 0 bases; bases outside gene matches: 9. In DNA form, the CDR3 reads TGCGCCAGCAGCGAACGGACAGGGGCGTTCAGCACAGATACGCAGTATTTT. This codes for CASSERTGAFSTDTQYF.

This clonotype turned up a few times. The V gene is TRBV2, the J gene TRBJ2-7, with TRBD2 as a possible D gene (6 bases). This CDR3 spans 11 amino acids. Germline CDR1 is SNHLY and CDR2 is FYNNEI. This CDR3 reads CASSGAAGFHV. As DNA, the CDR3 is TGTGCCAGCAGCGGGGCAGCGGGCTTTCACGTC.

This clonotype was found many times. The CDR3 region is CSARDRSGGGTDTQYF. The CDR3 DNA reads TGCAGTGCTAGAGATCGGAGCGGGGGGGGCACAGATACGCAGTATTTT. This chain joins TRBV20-1 and TRBJ2-3, with 10 bases matching TRBD2. The ends lost 0 bases at V and 1 base at J; junction bases unmatched: 4. CDR1 and CDR2 from the germline V gene are DFQATT and SNEGSKA (reference sequence). This CDR3 comprises 16 residues.